This is a list of T cell receptor beta chains from one sample in a study of T cells after yellow fever vaccination. MiXCR, run by TCRdb on the 5' RACE reads, gives a single entry per CDR3 protein. The sample lists under 600,000 distinct CDR3 sequences, just over 20% occurring once. Sample: PBMCs, taken roughly 20 days after the first yellow fever vaccination. Every receptor here comes from a man aged 18 to 35 who received the YFV17D yellow fever vaccine. CDR3s include the opening cysteine and the closing phenylalanine or tryptophan. D genes are given only for firm matches.

v_gene,len,j_gene,d_gene,CDR3aa
TRBV7-9,16,TRBJ1-4,TRBD1,CASSFATGGGGEKLFF
TRBV5-1,13,TRBJ2-3,TRBD1,CASTGTGPDTQYF
TRBV7-9,17,TRBJ2-7,TRBD1,CASSYAPGTGNSYEQYF
TRBV7-2,14,TRBJ2-3,.,CASSSQSPGDTQYF
TRBV7-9,15,TRBJ2-2,.,CASSALSWATGELFF
TRBV6-4,15,TRBJ2-6,.,CASSDSSSGANVLTF
TRBV7-2,14,TRBJ1-6,.,CASSSGGSNSPLHF
TRBV12-3/TRBV12-4,11,TRBJ2-1,.,CASSPGGEQFF
TRBV7-9,16,TRBJ1-6,TRBD1,CASSLEGQGFLSPLHF
TRBV4-2,16,TRBJ1-5,.,CASSQEGLGSNQPQHF
TRBV5-1,15,TRBJ1-4,.,CASSLGGTTNEKLFF
TRBV11-1,16,TRBJ2-3,.,CASSLNDRLITDTQYF
TRBV7-2,15,TRBJ1-3,.,CASSNRGGAGNTIYF
TRBV18,15,TRBJ1-5,TRBD1,CASSPQGESNQPQHF
TRBV15,14,TRBJ2-5,.,CATSRGSGQETQYF
TRBV7-9,15,TRBJ1-2,.,CASSLVPVTNYGYTF
TRBV6-1,14,TRBJ1-2,.,CASSRGSPNYGYTF
TRBV7-3,15,TRBJ2-3,TRBD2,CASSLAGGMTDTQYF
TRBV29-1,17,TRBJ2-1,.,CSVEATGQKGSYNEQFF
TRBV6-1,15,TRBJ2-4,.,CASSEGVEGKNIQYF
TRBV5-1,14,TRBJ2-2,.,CASSRATNTGELFF
TRBV5-1,15,TRBJ2-3,.,CASSLRGNYPDTQYF
TRBV25-1,14,TRBJ2-1,TRBD2,CASSGLAPYNEQFF
TRBV5-1,15,TRBJ2-1,TRBD2,CASSLVGGLNNEQFF
TRBV7-2,13,TRBJ1-2,.,CASTTSTGYGYTF
TRBV7-7,15,TRBJ2-3,.,CASSLGRQGGDTQYF
TRBV12-3/TRBV12-4,20,TRBJ2-3,.,CASSPTRIDKGRRSPDTQYF
TRBV15,14,TRBJ2-5,.,CATSRASTRETQYF
TRBV7-8,14,TRBJ2-3,.,CASSGVRNTDTQYF
TRBV9,15,TRBJ2-4,.,CASSPSWGAGDIQYF
TRBV7-6,16,TRBJ2-6,.,CASSLAAGSGANVLTF
TRBV28,11,TRBJ2-7,.,CASSFMYEQYF
TRBV18,18,TRBJ1-4,.,CASSPAGLLDGGGEKLFF
TRBV4-1,16,TRBJ2-1,TRBD2,CASSQGPSGAHNEQFF
TRBV7-2,16,TRBJ1-5,.,CASSPSTIHSNQPQHF
TRBV5-1,15,TRBJ2-7,.,CASSHPGQRIHEQYF
TRBV6-1,16,TRBJ1-2,TRBD1,CASTSAFGTGVYGYTF
TRBV24-1,15,TRBJ2-1,.,CATSDSQGIYNEQFF